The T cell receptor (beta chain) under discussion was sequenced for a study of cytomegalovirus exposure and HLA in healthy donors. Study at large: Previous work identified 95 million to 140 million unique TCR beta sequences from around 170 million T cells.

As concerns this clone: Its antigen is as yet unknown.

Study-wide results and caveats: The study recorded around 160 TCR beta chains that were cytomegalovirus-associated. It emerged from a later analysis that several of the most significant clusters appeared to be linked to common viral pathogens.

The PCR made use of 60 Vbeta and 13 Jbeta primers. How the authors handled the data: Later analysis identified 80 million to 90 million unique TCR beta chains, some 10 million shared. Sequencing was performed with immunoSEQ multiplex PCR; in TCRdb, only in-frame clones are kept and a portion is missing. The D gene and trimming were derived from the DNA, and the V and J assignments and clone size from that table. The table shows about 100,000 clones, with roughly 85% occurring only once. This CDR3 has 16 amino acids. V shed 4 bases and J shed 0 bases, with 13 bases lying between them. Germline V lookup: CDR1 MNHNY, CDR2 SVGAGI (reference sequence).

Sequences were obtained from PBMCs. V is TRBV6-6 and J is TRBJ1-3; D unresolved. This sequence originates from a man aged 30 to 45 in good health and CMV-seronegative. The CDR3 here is CASSLQSRSSGNTIYF. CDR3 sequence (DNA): TGTGCCAGCAGTTTGCAGTCCCGGAGCTCTGGAAACACCATATATTTT.